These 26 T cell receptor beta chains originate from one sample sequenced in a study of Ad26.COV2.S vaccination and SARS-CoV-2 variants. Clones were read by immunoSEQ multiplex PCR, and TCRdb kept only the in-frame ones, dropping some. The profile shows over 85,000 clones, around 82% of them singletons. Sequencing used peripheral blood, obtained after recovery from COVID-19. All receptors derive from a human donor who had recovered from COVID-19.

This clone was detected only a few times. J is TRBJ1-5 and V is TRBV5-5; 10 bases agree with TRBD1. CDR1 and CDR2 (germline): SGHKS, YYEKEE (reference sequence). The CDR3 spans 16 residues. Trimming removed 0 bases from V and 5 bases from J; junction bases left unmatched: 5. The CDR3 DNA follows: TGTGCCAGCAGCTTGGCGGGACAGGGGACTTATCAGCCCCAGCATTTT. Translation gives CASSLAGQGTYQPQHF.

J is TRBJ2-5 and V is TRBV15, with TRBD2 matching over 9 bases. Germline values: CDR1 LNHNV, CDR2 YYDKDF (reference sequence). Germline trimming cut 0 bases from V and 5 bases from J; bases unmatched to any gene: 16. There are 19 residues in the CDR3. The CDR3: CATSRDPSGGSGGAETQYF. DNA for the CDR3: TGTGCCACCAGCAGAGATCCCTCCGGGGGTAGCGGGGGCGCGGAGACCCAGTACTTC. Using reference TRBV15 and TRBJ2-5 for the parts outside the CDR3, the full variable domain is DAMVIQNPRYQVTQFGKPVTLSCSQTLNHNVMYWYQQKSSQAPKLLFHYYDKDFNNEADTPDNFQSRRPNTSFCFLDIRSPGLGDTAMYLCATSRDPSGGSGGAETQYFGPGTRLLVL.

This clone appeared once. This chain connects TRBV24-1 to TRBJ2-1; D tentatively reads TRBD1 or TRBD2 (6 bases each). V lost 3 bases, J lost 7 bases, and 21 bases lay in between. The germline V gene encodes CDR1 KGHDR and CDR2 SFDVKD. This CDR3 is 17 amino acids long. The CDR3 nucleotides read TGTGCCACCAGTGATACGTACAGGGTGGGGGGCTCGAATGAGCAGTTCTTC. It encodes CATSDTYRVGGSNEQFF.

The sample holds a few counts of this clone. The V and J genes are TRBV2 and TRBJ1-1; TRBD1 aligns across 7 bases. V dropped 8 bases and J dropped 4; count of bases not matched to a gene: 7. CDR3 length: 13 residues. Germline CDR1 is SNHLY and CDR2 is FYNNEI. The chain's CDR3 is CASPTGEVTEAFF. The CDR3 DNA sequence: TGTGCCAGCCCTACAGGGGAAGTCACTGAAGCTTTCTTT.

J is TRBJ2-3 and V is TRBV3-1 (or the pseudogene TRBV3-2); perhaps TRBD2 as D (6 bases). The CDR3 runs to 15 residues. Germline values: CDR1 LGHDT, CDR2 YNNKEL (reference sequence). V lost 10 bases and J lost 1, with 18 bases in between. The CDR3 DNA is TGTGCCACCAAGGAGGGCGGGGTTCGCACAGATACGCAGTATTTT. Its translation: CATKEGGVRTDTQYF.

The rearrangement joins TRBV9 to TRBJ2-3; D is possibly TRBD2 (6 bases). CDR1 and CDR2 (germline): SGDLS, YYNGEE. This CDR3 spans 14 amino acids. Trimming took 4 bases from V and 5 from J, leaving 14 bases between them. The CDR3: CASSLRQGGDTQYF. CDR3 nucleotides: TGTGCCAGCAGCCTAAGGCAGGGAGGAGATACGCAGTATTTT. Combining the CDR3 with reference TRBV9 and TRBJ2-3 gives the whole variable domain DSGVTQTPKHLITATGQRVTLRCSPRSGDLSVYWYQQSLDQGLQFLIQYYNGEERAKGNILERFSAQQFPDLHSELNLSSLELGDSALYFCASSLRQGGDTQYFGPGTRLTVL.

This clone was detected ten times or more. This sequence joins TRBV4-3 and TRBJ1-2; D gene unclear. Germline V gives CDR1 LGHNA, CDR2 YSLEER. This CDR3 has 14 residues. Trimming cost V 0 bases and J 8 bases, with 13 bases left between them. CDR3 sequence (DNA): TGCGCCAGCAGCCAAGATTCGGGTATCCAAGGCTACACCTTC. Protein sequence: CASSQDSGIQGYTF.

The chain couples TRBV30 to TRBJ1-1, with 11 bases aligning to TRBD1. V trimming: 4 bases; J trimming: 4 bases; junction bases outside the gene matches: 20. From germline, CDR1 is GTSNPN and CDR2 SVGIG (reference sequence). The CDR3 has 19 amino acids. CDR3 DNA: TGTGCCTGGAAGTATGGTCTATGGGACAGGGGGAGGATGAGCACTGAAGCTTTCTTT. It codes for CAWKYGLWDRGRMSTEAFF.

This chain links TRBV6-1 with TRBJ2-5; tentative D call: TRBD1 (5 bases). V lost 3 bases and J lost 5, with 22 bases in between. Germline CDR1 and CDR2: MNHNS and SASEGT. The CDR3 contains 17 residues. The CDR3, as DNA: TGTGCCAGCAGTGATTTTGAAGGGGCAAAGACGGAGGAGACCCAGTACTTC. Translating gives CASSDFEGAKTEETQYF.

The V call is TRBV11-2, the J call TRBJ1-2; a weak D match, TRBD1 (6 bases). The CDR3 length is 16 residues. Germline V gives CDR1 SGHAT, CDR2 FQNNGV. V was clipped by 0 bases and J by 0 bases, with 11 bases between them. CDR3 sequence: CASSLDGRGTNYGYTF. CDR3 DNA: TGTGCCAGCAGCTTAGACGGCAGGGGAACTAACTATGGCTACACCTTC.

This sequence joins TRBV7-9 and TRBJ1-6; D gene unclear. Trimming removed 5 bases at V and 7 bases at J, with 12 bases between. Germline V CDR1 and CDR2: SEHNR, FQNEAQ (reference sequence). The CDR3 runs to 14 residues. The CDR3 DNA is TGTGCCAGCAGCCCGGGCAGGTCGAATTCACCCCTCCACTTT. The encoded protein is CASSPGRSNSPLHF.

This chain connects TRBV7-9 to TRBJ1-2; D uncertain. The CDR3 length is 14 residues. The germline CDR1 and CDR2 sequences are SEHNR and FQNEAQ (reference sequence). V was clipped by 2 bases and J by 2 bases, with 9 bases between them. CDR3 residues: CASSLRGNNYGYTF. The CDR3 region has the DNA TGTGCCAGCAGCTTACGGGGAAACAACTATGGCTACACCTTC. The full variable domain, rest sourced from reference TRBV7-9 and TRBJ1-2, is DTGVSQNPRHKITKRGQNVTFRCDPISEHNRLYWYRQTLGQGPEFLTYFQNEAQLEKSRLLSDRFSAERPKGSFSTLEIQRTEQGDSAMYLCASSLRGNNYGYTFGSGTRLTVV.

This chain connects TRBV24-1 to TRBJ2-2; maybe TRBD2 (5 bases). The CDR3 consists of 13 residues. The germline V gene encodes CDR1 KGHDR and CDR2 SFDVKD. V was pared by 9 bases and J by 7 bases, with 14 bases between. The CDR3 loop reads CATAGFSGGELFF. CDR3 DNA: TGTGCCACCGCGGGTTTTAGTGGCGGGGAGCTGTTTTTT.

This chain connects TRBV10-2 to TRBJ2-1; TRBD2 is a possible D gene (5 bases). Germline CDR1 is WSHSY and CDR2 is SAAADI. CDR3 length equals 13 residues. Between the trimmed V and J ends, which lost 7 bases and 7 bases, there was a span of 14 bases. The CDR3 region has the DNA TGCGCCAGCATACCGGGAACAGCAAATGAGCAGTTCTTC. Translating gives CASIPGTANEQFF.

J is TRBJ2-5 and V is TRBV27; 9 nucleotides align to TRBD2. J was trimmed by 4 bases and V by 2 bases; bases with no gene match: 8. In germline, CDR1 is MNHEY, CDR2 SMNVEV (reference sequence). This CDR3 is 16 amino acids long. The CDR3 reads CASSLAGGRAGETQYF. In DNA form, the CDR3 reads TGTGCCAGCAGTTTAGCGGGGGGGCGGGCTGGAGAGACCCAGTACTTC.

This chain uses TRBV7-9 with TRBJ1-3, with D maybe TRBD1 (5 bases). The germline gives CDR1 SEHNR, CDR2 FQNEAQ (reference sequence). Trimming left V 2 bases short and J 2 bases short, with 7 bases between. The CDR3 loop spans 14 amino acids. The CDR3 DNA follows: TGTGCCAGCAGCTTATCGGGGCCTGGAAACACCATATATTTT. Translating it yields CASSLSGPGNTIYF.

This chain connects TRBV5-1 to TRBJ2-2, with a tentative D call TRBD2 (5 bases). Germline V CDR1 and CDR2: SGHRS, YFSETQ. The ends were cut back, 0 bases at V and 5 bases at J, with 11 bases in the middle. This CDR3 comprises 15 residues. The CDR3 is CASSLDGSETGELFF. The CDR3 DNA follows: TGCGCCAGCAGCTTGGACGGTAGCGAGACCGGGGAGCTGTTTTTT.

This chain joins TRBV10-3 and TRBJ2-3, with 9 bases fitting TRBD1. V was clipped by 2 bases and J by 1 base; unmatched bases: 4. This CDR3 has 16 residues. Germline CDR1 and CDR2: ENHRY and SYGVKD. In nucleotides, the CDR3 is TGTGCCATCAGTGAGGGACAGGGGCAAGGCACAGATACGCAGTATTTT. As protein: CAISEGQGQGTDTQYF.

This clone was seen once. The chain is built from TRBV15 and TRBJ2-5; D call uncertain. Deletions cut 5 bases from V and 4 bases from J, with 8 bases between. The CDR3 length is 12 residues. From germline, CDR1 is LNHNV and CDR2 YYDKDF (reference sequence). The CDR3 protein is CATSSGLETQYF. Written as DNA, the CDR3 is TGTGCCACCAGCTCCGGGCTAGAGACCCAGTACTTC.

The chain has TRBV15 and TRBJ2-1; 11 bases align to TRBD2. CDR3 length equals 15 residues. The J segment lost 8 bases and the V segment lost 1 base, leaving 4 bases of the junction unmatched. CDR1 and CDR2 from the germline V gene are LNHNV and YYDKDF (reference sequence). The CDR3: CATSRVAGGGDEQFF. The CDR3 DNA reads TGTGCCACCAGCAGAGTAGCGGGGGGGGGCGATGAGCAGTTCTTC.

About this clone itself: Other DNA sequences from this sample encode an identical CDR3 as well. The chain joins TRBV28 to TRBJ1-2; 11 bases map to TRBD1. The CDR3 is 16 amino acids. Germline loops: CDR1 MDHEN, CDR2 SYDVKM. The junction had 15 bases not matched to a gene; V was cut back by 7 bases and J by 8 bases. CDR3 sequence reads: CASKRGPGQGGWGYTF. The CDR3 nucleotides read TGTGCCAGCAAAAGGGGCCCGGGACAGGGGGGCTGGGGCTACACCTTC.

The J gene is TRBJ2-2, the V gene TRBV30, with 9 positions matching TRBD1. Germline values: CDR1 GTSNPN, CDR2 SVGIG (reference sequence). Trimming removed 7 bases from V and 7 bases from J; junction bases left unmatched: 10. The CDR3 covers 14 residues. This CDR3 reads CASTGQGVGGELFF. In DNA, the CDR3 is TGTGCCTCAACGGGACAGGGCGTCGGCGGGGAGCTGTTTTTT. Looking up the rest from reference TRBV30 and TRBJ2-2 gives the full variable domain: SQTIHQWPATLVQPVGSPLSLECTVEGTSNPNLYWYRQAAGRGLQLLFYSVGIGQISSEVPQNLSASRPQDRQFILSSKKLLLSDSGFYLCASTGQGVGGELFFGEGSRLTVL.

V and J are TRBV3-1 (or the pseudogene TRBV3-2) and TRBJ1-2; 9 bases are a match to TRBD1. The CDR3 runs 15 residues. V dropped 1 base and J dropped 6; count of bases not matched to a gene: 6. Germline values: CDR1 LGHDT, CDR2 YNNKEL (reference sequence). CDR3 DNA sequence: TGTGCCAGCAGCCAAGTAGTAACAGGGGGCGATGGCTACACCTTC. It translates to CASSQVVTGGDGYTF.

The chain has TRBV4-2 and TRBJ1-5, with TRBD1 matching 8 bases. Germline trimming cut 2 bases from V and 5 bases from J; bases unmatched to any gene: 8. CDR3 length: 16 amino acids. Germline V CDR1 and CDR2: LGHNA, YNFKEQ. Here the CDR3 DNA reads TGTGCCAGCAGCCAAACAGGGGGAAGGGTCGATCAGCCCCAGCATTTT. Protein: CASSQTGGRVDQPQHF.

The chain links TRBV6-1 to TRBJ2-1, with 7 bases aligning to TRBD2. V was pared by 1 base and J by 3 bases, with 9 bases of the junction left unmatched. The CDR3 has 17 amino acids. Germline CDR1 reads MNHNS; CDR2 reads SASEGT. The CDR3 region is CASSEEGRGTFYNEQFF. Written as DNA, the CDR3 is TGTGCCAGCAGTGAAGAAGGGCGGGGGACCTTCTACAATGAGCAGTTCTTC.

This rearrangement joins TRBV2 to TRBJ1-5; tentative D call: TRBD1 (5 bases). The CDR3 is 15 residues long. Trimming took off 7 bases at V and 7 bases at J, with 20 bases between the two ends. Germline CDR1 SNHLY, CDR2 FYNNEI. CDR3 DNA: TGTGCCAGCACCCTACGACAGCCTCACGAGCAGCCCCAGCATTTT. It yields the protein CASTLRQPHEQPQHF.